The 9 T cell receptor beta chains in this list originate from one sample, sequenced in a study of blood T cell repertoires in COVID-19. Method: immunoSEQ multiplex PCR; TCRdb's copy keeps in-frame clones and lacks some. The table includes approximately 240,000 clones, roughly 82% detected once. Material: peripheral blood. The receptors were gathered from a woman of 80 years or more with active or convalescent COVID-19.

The chain recombines TRBV5-1 with TRBJ1-5, with TRBD1 matching over 8 bases. V lost 4 bases to trimming and J lost 6 bases; unmatched junction nucleotides: 12. The CDR3 is 16 amino acids. Germline CDR1 is SGHRS and CDR2 is YFSETQ. CDR3 region: CASSPGTGTWVQPQHF. The CDR3 nucleotides read TGCGCCAGCAGCCCCGGGACAGGAACCTGGGTTCAGCCCCAGCATTTT. The whole variable domain, remainder taken from reference TRBV5-1 and TRBJ1-5, is KAGVTQTPRYLIKTRGQQVTLSCSPISGHRSVSWYQQTPGQGLQFLFEYFSETQRNKGNFPGRFSGRQFSNSRSEMNVSTLELGDSALYLCASSPGTGTWVQPQHFGDGTRLSIL.

The genes are TRBV5-1 and TRBJ2-1; the match to TRBD2 covers 8 bases. This CDR3 is 14 amino acids long. Looked up from germline, CDR1 is SGHRS and CDR2 is YFSETQ. V was clipped by 6 bases and J by 0 bases; unmatched bases: 2. In DNA, the CDR3 is TGCGCCAGCACCGGGACTAGCTCCTACAATGAGCAGTTCTTC. Residues: CASTGTSSYNEQFF.

The V call is TRBV19, the J call TRBJ2-2; TRBD2 matches at 13 bases. V trimming: 4 bases; J trimming: 5 bases; junction bases outside the gene matches: 7. From germline, CDR1 is LNHDA and CDR2 SQIVND (reference sequence). This CDR3 is built from 17 residues. CDR3 sequence (DNA): TGTGCCAGTAGTACGGGACTAGCGGGGATTGATACCGGGGAGCTGTTTTTT. Residues: CASSTGLAGIDTGELFF. The full variable domain, with the rest looked up from reference TRBV19 and TRBJ2-2, is DGGITQSPKYLFRKEGQNVTLSCEQNLNHDAMYWYRQDPGQGLRLIYYSQIVNDFQKGDIAEGYSVSREKKESFPLTVTSAQKNPTAFYLCASSTGLAGIDTGELFFGEGSRLTVL.

As for this clone: This same CDR3 is encoded by further DNA sequences in the sample. V gene TRBV2 combines with J gene TRBJ1-2; TRBD1 matches 7 bases. The germline V gene has CDR1 SNHLY and CDR2 FYNNEI. The J segment lost 3 bases and the V segment lost 6 bases, leaving 4 bases of the junction unmatched. This CDR3 spans 13 amino acids. The CDR3, as DNA: TGTGCCAGCAGCGGGACAGTCGACTATGGCTACACCTTC. Its protein is CASSGTVDYGYTF.

DNA of the CDR3: TGTGCCAGCAGCTCTAGCGCTAGCGGGAGTGGTGCCAAAAACATTCAGTACTTC. As protein: CASSSSASGSGAKNIQYF. The chain has TRBV7-8 and TRBJ2-4; 10 bases fit TRBD2. The V segment lost 4 bases and the J segment 1 base; nucleotides outside the gene matches: 10. The CDR3 has 18 residues. Germline CDR1 SGHVS, CDR2 FQNEAQ.

The V call is TRBV5-1, the J call TRBJ1-5; 7 bases are shared with TRBD1. The CDR3 length is 14 residues. Trimming cost V 1 base and J 6 bases; bases outside gene matches: 4. CDR1 and CDR2 from the germline V gene are SGHRS and YFSETQ. CDR3 sequence reads: CASSLTGDSQPQHF. CDR3 DNA: TGCGCCAGCAGCTTGACAGGGGATAGTCAGCCCCAGCATTTT.

The chain joins TRBV3-1 (or the pseudogene TRBV3-2) to TRBJ1-2; the D gene is possibly TRBD1 (6 bases). Germline CDR1 is LGHDT and CDR2 is YNNKEL (reference sequence). The CDR3 spans 14 residues. V dropped 4 bases and J dropped 6 bases, with 15 bases sitting between them. CDR3: CASSPFTGFNGYTF. The CDR3 nucleotides read TGTGCCAGCAGCCCATTCACAGGGTTTAATGGCTACACCTTC.

The genes are TRBV2 and TRBJ2-1; weak D call: TRBD2 (5 bases). This CDR3 contains 14 residues. Trimming took 7 bases from V and 3 from J, leaving 13 bases between them. CDR1 and CDR2 from the germline V gene are SNHLY and FYNNEI. CDR3 amino acids: CASMTGLLYNEQFF. CDR3 coding DNA: TGTGCCAGCATGACGGGGTTACTCTACAATGAGCAGTTCTTC. The full variable domain, completed using reference TRBV2 and TRBJ2-1, is EPEVTQTPSHQVTQMGQEVILRCVPISNHLYFYWYRQILGQKVEFLVSFYNNEISEKSEIFDDQFSVERPDGSNFTLKIRSTKLEDSAMYFCASMTGLLYNEQFFGPGTRLTVL.

This chain joins TRBV28 and TRBJ1-5, with 11 bases identical to TRBD1. V was pared by 3 bases and J by 5 bases, with 6 bases of the junction left unmatched. The CDR3 totals 16 residues. Germline V lookup: CDR1 MDHEN, CDR2 SYDVKM. CDR3 amino acids: CASSFSGTGGYQPQHF. The CDR3 coding sequence is TGTGCCAGCAGTTTTTCCGGGACAGGGGGGTATCAGCCCCAGCATTTT.